The 10 T cell receptor beta chains below were found in one sample sequenced in a study of blood T cell repertoires in COVID-19. The table came from immunoSEQ multiplex PCR; TCRdb's copy has only in-frame clones and leaves some out. The sample yields about 300,000 clones, about 88% seen once. The sequencing input was peripheral blood. These receptor sequences come from a human donor with COVID-19, enrolled during active disease. The donor label of this sample is uncertain.

The chain carries TRBV4-3 and TRBJ1-1; no clear D. The CDR3 covers 14 residues. Germline V lookup: CDR1 LGHNA, CDR2 YSLEER. The V and J ends lost 0 bases and 3 bases respectively, with 8 bases between them. The CDR3 DNA is TGCGCCAGCAGCCAAGACGTCCTCCACACTGAAGCTTTCTTT. This sequence encodes CASSQDVLHTEAFF.

The chain joins TRBV7-2 to TRBJ1-2; 7 nucleotides line up with TRBD1. Germline V CDR1 and CDR2: SGHTA, FQGNSA. Trimming cost V 5 bases and J 4 bases; bases outside gene matches: 16. The CDR3 consists of 17 residues. The CDR3 loop reads CASSPGGTGGQIYGYTF. The CDR3, as DNA: TGTGCCAGCAGCCCAGGAGGGACCGGGGGACAGATCTATGGCTACACCTTC.

The chain has TRBV3-1 (or the pseudogene TRBV3-2) and TRBJ1-5, with 10 nucleotides matching TRBD1. Germline V gene data show CDR1 as LGHDT and CDR2 as YNNKEL (reference sequence). The CDR3 contains 16 residues. V lost 0 bases, J lost 5 bases, and 4 bases stayed unmatched. CDR3 in amino acids: CASSQDRGTGDQPQHF. The CDR3 DNA is TGTGCCAGCAGCCAAGATCGGGGGACAGGGGATCAGCCCCAGCATTTT.

This clone was picked up a small number of times. The V call is TRBV12-3 or TRBV12-4, the J call TRBJ1-1; 10 bases agree with TRBD1. V was clipped by 6 bases and J by 10 bases; unmatched bases: 5. The CDR3 contains 12 residues. The CDR3, as DNA: TGTGCCAGCAGCCGGGACAGGGGATTAGCTTTCTTT. Protein: CASSRDRGLAFF.

The V gene is TRBV28, the J gene TRBJ1-1; 7 nucleotides agree with TRBD1. Germline CDR1 reads MDHEN; CDR2 reads SYDVKM. CDR3 length: 15 amino acids. V lost 5 bases, J lost 3 bases, and 9 bases stayed unmatched. The DNA for the CDR3 is TGTGCCAGCAGTACCCCACCCGGGACAGACACTGAAGCTTTCTTT. Its translation: CASSTPPGTDTEAFF.

V usage is TRBV28 and J usage is TRBJ1-2, with D possibly being TRBD1 (6 bases). This CDR3 is 15 amino acids long. The ends were cut back, 6 bases at V and 0 bases at J, with 14 bases in the middle. In germline, CDR1 is MDHEN, CDR2 SYDVKM. CDR3 DNA: TGTGCCAGCAGCCCTACAGGGATAGCTAACTATGGCTACACCTTC. It translates to CASSPTGIANYGYTF.

This clone was picked up one time. CDR3 amino acids: CASSPQSGSGRVRSPLHF. CDR3 nucleotides: TGTGCCAGCAGCCCACAATCAGGGTCAGGGAGGGTGCGGTCACCCCTCCACTTT. The rearrangement uses TRBV11-2 and TRBJ1-6, with D possibly TRBD1 on 5 matching bases. The CDR3 consists of 18 residues. V gave up 5 bases and J gave up 10 bases, with 27 bases separating them. From germline, CDR1 is SGHAT and CDR2 FQNNGV.

The genes are TRBV19 and TRBJ1-4; D gene unclear. Germline assignment: CDR1 LNHDA and CDR2 SQIVND (reference sequence). V was cut by 0 bases and J by 7 bases, with 6 bases left in between. The CDR3 extends over 13 amino acids. The CDR3 protein is CASSIERSEKLFF. The CDR3 bases are TGTGCCAGTAGTATAGAACGGAGTGAAAAACTGTTTTTT.

The chain recombines TRBV2 with TRBJ2-7, with 7 bases that match TRBD1. Trimming at V came to 9 bases and at J to 6 bases, leaving 11 bases not matched to a gene. This CDR3 has 13 amino acids. Per the germline V gene, CDR1 is SNHLY and CDR2 is FYNNEI. This chain's CDR3 is CASQQGFVSEQYF. CDR3 DNA: TGTGCCAGTCAACAGGGGTTTGTTAGCGAGCAGTACTTC.

The genes are TRBV11-3 and TRBJ1-2; D remains unclear. Germline V CDR1 and CDR2: SGHNT, YENEEA. The CDR3 is made up of 16 amino acids. V lost 0 bases, J lost 7 bases, and 18 bases lay in between. CDR3 sequence (DNA): TGTGCCAGCAGCTTAGATCGAGGGCCTAGCCCTTGTGGCTACACCTTC. Protein: CASSLDRGPSPCGYTF. The full variable domain, completed using reference TRBV11-3 and TRBJ1-2, is EAGVVQSPRYKIIEKKQPVAFWCNPISGHNTLYWYLQNLGQGPELLIRYENEEAVDDSQLPKDRFSAERLKGVDSTLKIQPAELGDSAVYLCASSLDRGPSPCGYTFGSGTRLTVV.